What follows are 30 T cell receptor beta chains derived from one specimen sequenced in a study of blood T cell repertoires in COVID-19. Here immunoSEQ multiplex PCR was the method, and the copy in TCRdb shows in-frame clones only, minus some. The repertoire holds 190,000 or so clones, with less than 85% as singletons. The specimen sequenced was PBMCs or T cells enriched from blood (not recorded which). The receptors were sampled from a man aged 35 to 55 who had recovered from COVID-19.

The chain is built from TRBV3-1 (or the pseudogene TRBV3-2) and TRBJ1-1; possibly TRBD1 for D (5 bases). Trimming left V 6 bases short and J 11 bases short, with 13 bases between. The CDR3 spans 11 residues. Germline CDR1 LGHDT, CDR2 YNNKEL (reference sequence). CDR3 sequence reads: CASSLGVSAFF. CDR3 bases: TGTGCCAGCAGTTTAGGGGTGTCGGCTTTCTTT.

The rearrangement joins TRBV4-3 to TRBJ2-1; the match to TRBD2 covers 10 bases. The V segment lost 3 bases and the J segment 8 bases; nucleotides outside the gene matches: 7. Germline CDR1 reads LGHNA; CDR2 reads YSLEER. The length of the CDR3 is 15 residues. The CDR3 nucleotides read TGCGCCAGCAGCCAGTCGCTAGCGGGAGTATATGAGCAGTTCTTC. It specifies CASSQSLAGVYEQFF.

The V and J genes are TRBV6-5 and TRBJ2-1; D may be TRBD1 (5 bases). CDR3 length: 14 residues. Trimming shortened V by 4 bases and J by 5 bases, and 12 bases separated the two germline ends. Germline CDR1 is MNHEY and CDR2 is SVGAGI. This chain's CDR3 is CASSSPIRDNEQFF. In nucleotides, the CDR3 is TGTGCCAGCAGTTCCCCCATCAGGGACAATGAGCAGTTCTTC.

This clone was recorded once. The CDR3 sequence: CASSLGGSDTIYF. The CDR3, as DNA: TGCGCCAGCAGCTTGGGAGGCTCGGACACCATATATTTT. The gene calls are TRBV5-1 and TRBJ1-3; D unclear. V was pared by 0 bases and J by 8 bases, with 9 bases between. There are 13 residues in the CDR3. Per the germline V gene, CDR1 is SGHRS and CDR2 is YFSETQ.

This clone has a handful of counts. The chain combines TRBV10-1 with TRBJ2-5; D is possibly TRBD2 (6 bases). The CDR3 totals 12 residues. Trimming cost V 2 bases and J 5 bases, with 6 bases left between them. Germline V gene lookup returns CDR1 WNHNN and CDR2 SYGVQD (reference sequence). The CDR3 DNA sequence: TGCGCCAGCAGTGAGCGGGGGGAGACCCAGTACTTC. It yields the protein CASSERGETQYF.

This chain links TRBV3-1 (or the pseudogene TRBV3-2) with TRBJ1-5; 8 nucleotides match TRBD1. The CDR3 runs to 15 residues. Looked up from germline, CDR1 is LGHDT and CDR2 is YNNKEL (reference sequence). With V trimmed by 1 base and J by 4 bases, 3 bases remained unmatched. Here the CDR3 DNA reads TGTGCCAGCAGCCAAGGGACAGGGAGGAATCAGCCCCAGCATTTT. This codes for CASSQGTGRNQPQHF.

This clone has only a few counts. The chain joins TRBV5-1 to TRBJ2-5; D is undetermined. Germline V gene sequence: CDR1 SGHRS, CDR2 YFSETQ. CDR3 length equals 15 residues. V was clipped by 4 bases and J by 3 bases, with 16 bases between them. This CDR3 reads CASSNSRRKEETQYF. As DNA, the CDR3 is TGCGCCAGCAGCAATTCTCGGCGGAAGGAAGAGACCCAGTACTTC.

V gene TRBV3-1 (or the pseudogene TRBV3-2) combines with J gene TRBJ1-6; 8 nucleotides agree with TRBD1. The V gene's germline CDR1 is LGHDT and CDR2 YNNKEL (reference sequence). The CDR3 length is 16 residues. The V and J ends lost 4 bases and 10 bases, in that order; junction bases with no gene match: 12. The CDR3 reads CASSPTDRAVGSPLHF. The CDR3 coding sequence is TGTGCCAGCAGCCCGACGGACAGGGCGGTGGGATCACCCCTCCACTTT.

The chain joins TRBV19 to TRBJ2-1; 7 bases map to TRBD1. Germline V gene data show CDR1 as LNHDA and CDR2 as SQIVND (reference sequence). V was clipped by 5 bases and J by 9 bases; unmatched bases: 13. This CDR3 comprises 15 residues. The CDR3 is CASSYSATGFTEQFF. The CDR3 nucleotides are TGTGCCAGTAGTTACTCCGCGACAGGGTTTACTGAGCAGTTCTTC.

About this clone: The germline gene is not matched at one end of the junction; a read error may be the cause. The CDR3 here is CARSEILGGGLYEQFF. The CDR3 region has the DNA TGTGCCCGCAGTGAAATTCTAGGGGGGGGGCTTTATGAGCAGTTCTTC. V is TRBV6-4 and J is TRBJ2-1, with a weak D call TRBD2 (7 bases). Germline V gene data show CDR1 as MRHNA and CDR2 as SNTAGT. The CDR3 is made up of 16 amino acids.

This clone is a singleton in its sample. The rearrangement uses TRBV4-2 and TRBJ2-1, with 10 bases that match TRBD2. This CDR3 has 17 amino acids. Trimming took 0 bases from V and 8 from J; bases not matched to a gene: 10. Germline-derived CDR1 and CDR2 are LGHNA and YNFKEQ. Here the CDR3 DNA reads TGTGCCAGCAGCCAAGATTTCACAGCGGGAGGGTTGGATGAGCAGTTCTTC. It codes for CASSQDFTAGGLDEQFF.

The V gene is TRBV5-4, the J gene TRBJ2-2; D might be TRBD1 (5 bases). V was shortened by 4 bases and J by 6 bases, with 19 bases between the two germline ends. Looked up from germline, CDR1 is SGHNT and CDR2 is YYREEE (reference sequence). The CDR3 extends over 16 amino acids. The CDR3: CASSNIIGASAGELFF. CDR3 nucleotide sequence: TGTGCCAGCAGCAACATTATAGGGGCCAGCGCCGGGGAGCTGTTTTTT. Full variable domain (remainder filled in from reference TRBV5-4 and TRBJ2-2): ETGVTQSPTHLIKTRGQQVTLRCSSQSGHNTVSWYQQALGQGPQFIFQYYREEENGRGNFPPRFSGLQFPNYSSELNVNALELDDSALYLCASSNIIGASAGELFFGEGSRLTVL.

This clone was found once. The J gene is TRBJ2-7, the V gene TRBV19, with TRBD1 identical over 10 bases. V lost 5 bases, J lost 3 bases, and 10 bases stayed unmatched. Germline-derived CDR1 and CDR2 are LNHDA and SQIVND (reference sequence). The CDR3 sequence is 16 residues long. The CDR3 nucleotides read TGTGCCAGTAGTCGGTCCCCGGGACAGGGGTACTACGAGCAGTACTTC. Translation: CASSRSPGQGYYEQYF.

The chain uses TRBV19 and TRBJ2-1; possible D gene TRBD1, 5 bases. Deletions cut 2 bases from V and 6 bases from J, with 14 bases between. The CDR3 contains 15 residues. Germline V gene data show CDR1 as LNHDA and CDR2 as SQIVND (reference sequence). As DNA, the CDR3 is TGTGCCAGTAGTATATCGGCAGGGCACACCAATGAGCAGTTCTTC. Residues: CASSISAGHTNEQFF.

This clone was observed a handful of times. The chain employs TRBV28 and TRBJ1-5, with TRBD1 matching 9 bases. V dropped 4 bases and J dropped 7; count of bases not matched to a gene: 8. The CDR3 spans 15 residues. Germline CDR1 reads MDHEN; CDR2 reads SYDVKM. In nucleotides, the CDR3 is TGTGCCAGCAGTTACGGACAGGGGTTTCGGCAGCCCCAGCATTTT. Its translation is CASSYGQGFRQPQHF.

The genes are TRBV19 and TRBJ1-2; D is uncertain. There are 14 residues in the CDR3. CDR1 and CDR2 from the germline V gene are LNHDA and SQIVND (reference sequence). V shed 6 bases and J shed 6 bases, with 17 bases lying between them. The CDR3 region has the DNA TGTGCCAGTAGCCGCGACGCAGGATTGGATGGCTACACCTTC. Translation: CASSRDAGLDGYTF.

The gene calls are TRBV11-2 and TRBJ1-5; D call uncertain. Germline V lookup: CDR1 SGHAT, CDR2 FQNNGV. V was trimmed by 4 bases and J by 1 base, leaving 8 bases between them. The CDR3 has 14 amino acids. The CDR3 here is CASSYGVSNQPQHF. The CDR3 nucleotides read TGTGCCAGCAGCTACGGGGTGAGCAATCAGCCCCAGCATTTT.

As DNA, the CDR3 is TGTGCCAGCTCTTCTGGGACTAACCTTGAGCAGTTCTTC. This encodes CASSSGTNLEQFF. This chain uses TRBV19 with TRBJ2-1; TRBD2 matches at 7 bases. This CDR3 is built from 13 residues. Germline CDR1 LNHDA, CDR2 SQIVND (reference sequence). Trimming took 9 bases from V and 9 from J; bases not matched to a gene: 11.

The chain links TRBV28 to TRBJ1-5, with D perhaps TRBD1 (5 bases). Trimming stripped 3 bases from V and 5 bases from J, with 11 bases between. The CDR3 has 14 residues. CDR1 is MDHEN, CDR2 SYDVKM, per germline. The CDR3 loop is CASSLGGAYQPQHF. The CDR3 DNA follows: TGTGCCAGCAGTTTGGGGGGTGCTTATCAGCCCCAGCATTTT.

V and J are TRBV18 and TRBJ1-2; possibly TRBD1 for D (6 bases). Germline CDR1 and CDR2: KGHSH and LQKENI. V lost 2 bases and J 2 bases, leaving 21 bases between the germline ends. This CDR3 region has 18 residues. CDR3 amino acids: CASSPLGTKGRTNYGYTF. CDR3 nucleotides: TGTGCCAGCTCACCATTAGGGACAAAGGGCCGAACCAACTATGGCTACACCTTC.

The chain joins TRBV27 to TRBJ2-7; TRBD1 agrees at 10 bases. CDR1 and CDR2 (germline): MNHEY, SMNVEV (reference sequence). The CDR3 extends over 15 amino acids. J gave up 5 bases and V 6 bases, and 10 bases lay outside the gene matches. The CDR3 DNA sequence: TGTGCCAGCAGCCCACGACAGGGGGCAGCGCACGAGCAGTACTTC. The encoded protein is CASSPRQGAAHEQYF.

The chain links TRBV19 to TRBJ2-7, with 8 bases fitting TRBD1. The CDR3 length is 14 residues. Germline loops: CDR1 LNHDA, CDR2 SQIVND (reference sequence). V was clipped by 6 bases and J by 2 bases; unmatched bases: 6. The CDR3 sequence is CASSRGTGAYEQYF. The DNA of the CDR3 is TGTGCCAGTAGCCGGGGGACAGGAGCCTACGAGCAGTACTTC.

This chain uses TRBV5-4 with TRBJ2-3, with a weak D call TRBD1 (6 bases). The V and J ends lost 2 bases and 2 bases respectively, with 15 bases between them. The germline V gene has CDR1 SGHNT and CDR2 YYREEE (reference sequence). This CDR3 is 16 amino acids long. As DNA, the CDR3 is TGTGCCAGCAGCTTCTTATTGGGGGCAGACACAGATACGCAGTATTTT. Amino acids: CASSFLLGADTDTQYF.

This sequence joins TRBV12-3 or TRBV12-4 and TRBJ1-2; TRBD1 matches 9 bases. V was clipped by 6 bases and J by 7 bases; unmatched bases: 3. The CDR3 loop spans 12 amino acids. The CDR3 here is CASRLTGGGYTF. The CDR3, as DNA: TGTGCCAGCAGGCTGACAGGGGGTGGCTACACCTTC.

The CDR3 DNA sequence: TGTGCCAGCAGCCTTGCGGGAGGAGGTCAGACCCAGTACTTC. This gives the protein CASSLAGGGQTQYF. The rearrangement uses TRBV7-2 and TRBJ2-5, with TRBD2 identical over 8 bases. Trimming at V came to 5 bases and at J to 6 bases, leaving 8 bases not matched to a gene. This CDR3 is 14 amino acids long. Germline-derived CDR1 and CDR2 are SGHTA and FQGNSA.

This clone has just one count. V gene TRBV30 combines with J gene TRBJ1-2; TRBD1 is a possible D gene (6 bases). CDR3 length: 12 amino acids. Germline-derived CDR1 and CDR2 are GTSNPN and SVGIG (reference sequence). Between the trimmed V and J ends, which lost 4 bases and 7 bases, there was a span of 13 bases. The CDR3: CAWTGRGGGYTF. CDR3 in DNA: TGTGCCTGGACAGGCCGAGGGGGTGGCTACACCTTC. The entire variable domain, with the rest obtained from reference TRBV30 and TRBJ1-2, is as follows: SQTIHQWPATLVQPVGSPLSLECTVEGTSNPNLYWYRQAAGRGLQLLFYSVGIGQISSEVPQNLSASRPQDRQFILSSKKLLLSDSGFYLCAWTGRGGGYTFGSGTRLTVV.

The chain is built from TRBV5-1 and TRBJ1-6; 8 nucleotides line up with TRBD1. This CDR3 region has 15 residues. Germline loops: CDR1 SGHRS, CDR2 YFSETQ. J was trimmed by 10 bases and V by 4 bases; bases with no gene match: 10. Here the CDR3 DNA reads TGCGCCAGCAGCCCGGACAGGGTAGTGGAATCACCCCTCCACTTT. It translates to CASSPDRVVESPLHF.

The rearrangement joins TRBV6-5 to TRBJ1-1, with a tentative D call TRBD1 (5 bases). Per germline, CDR1 MNHEY and CDR2 SVGAGI. V was trimmed by 1 base and J by 2 bases, leaving 14 bases between them. This CDR3 is 16 amino acids long. As DNA, the CDR3 is TGTGCCAGCAGTTACTTGTTCGGTCAGGGAAACACTGAAGCTTTCTTT. It specifies CASSYLFGQGNTEAFF.

Remarks on this clone: One end of the junction varies from germline; a read error may be responsible. The V and J genes are TRBV7-7 and TRBJ2-7; 9 bases map to TRBD1. The CDR3 extends over 15 amino acids. Germline V CDR1 and CDR2: SSHAT, FNYEAQ (reference sequence). CDR3 coding DNA: TGTGCTAGCAGCGCCGGGACAGGGTCATTCTACGAGCAGTACTTC. Translated: CASSAGTGSFYEQYF.

The chain is built from TRBV2 and TRBJ2-2; 10 positions match TRBD2. Germline loops: CDR1 SNHLY, CDR2 FYNNEI. The CDR3 is 14 amino acids. Unmatched junction bases numbered 3, after V lost 10 bases and J lost 1 base. CDR3 residues: CATRTSGNTGELFF. For the CDR3, the DNA is TGTGCCACCCGGACTAGCGGGAACACCGGGGAGCTGTTTTTT. The full variable domain, its missing parts supplied by reference TRBV2 and TRBJ2-2, is EPEVTQTPSHQVTQMGQEVILRCVPISNHLYFYWYRQILGQKVEFLVSFYNNEISEKSEIFDDQFSVERPDGSNFTLKIRSTKLEDSAMYFCATRTSGNTGELFFGEGSRLTVL.